What follows are 29 T cell receptor beta chains derived from one specimen sequenced in a study of beta chain features in type 1 diabetes. cDNA synthesis used the whole RNA isolate, giving expressed TCRB sequences. Measured with immunoSEQ multiplex PCR; TCRdb has only the in-frame clones, and not every one. The sample has over 100,000 clones, almost 40% seen once. The specimen was stem cell memory CD4+ T cells from blood. The receptors stem from a woman between 18 and 29 years old in good health.

The chain links TRBV2 to TRBJ2-5; D not resolved. Germline assignment: CDR1 SNHLY and CDR2 FYNNEI. The CDR3 totals 14 residues. V was trimmed by 3 bases and J by 1 base, leaving 9 bases between them. This CDR3 reads CASSEAVFQETQYF. Here the CDR3 DNA reads TGTGCCAGCAGTGAGGCTGTTTTCCAAGAGACCCAGTACTTC.

The gene calls are TRBV30 and TRBJ1-5; 8 bases are shared with TRBD1. This CDR3 region has 18 residues. The trim removed 0 bases at V and 0 bases at J, leaving 10 bases unmatched. Germline lookup yields CDR1 GTSNPN and CDR2 SVGIG (reference sequence). In nucleotides, the CDR3 is TGTGCCTGGAGTGTACAGGGGGTGACGGGGTATAGCAATCAGCCCCAGCATTTT. Its translation: CAWSVQGVTGYSNQPQHF.

The chain couples TRBV7-2 to TRBJ1-5, with TRBD1 matching 7 bases. The V segment lost 1 base and the J segment 7 bases; nucleotides outside the gene matches: 7. CDR3 length: 15 residues. Germline assignment: CDR1 SGHTA and CDR2 FQGNSA. In DNA form, the CDR3 reads TGTGCCAGCAGCTTAGAGGCAGGGGGTAGACAGCCCCAGCATTTT. Translation: CASSLEAGGRQPQHF. The full variable domain, with the rest looked up from reference TRBV7-2 and TRBJ1-5, is GAGVSQSPSNKVTEKGKDVELRCDPISGHTALYWYRQSLGQGLEFLIYFQGNSAPDKSGLPSDRFSAERTGGSVSTLTIQRTQQEDSAVYLCASSLEAGGRQPQHFGDGTRLSIL.

This chain joins TRBV7-2 and TRBJ2-7, with D possibly matching TRBD2 (5 bases). CDR3 size: 14 residues. CDR1 is SGHTA, CDR2 FQGNSA, per germline. The V and J ends lost 6 bases and 0 bases respectively, with 12 bases between them. The CDR3 protein is CASRRSGNSYEQYF. The DNA for the CDR3 is TGTGCCAGCAGAAGGAGCGGAAACTCCTACGAGCAGTACTTC.

The genes are TRBV30 and TRBJ1-5, with no clear D. In germline, CDR1 is GTSNPN, CDR2 SVGIG (reference sequence). V dropped 3 bases and J dropped 0 bases, with 6 bases sitting between them. This CDR3 has 13 residues. This CDR3 reads CAWRQDSNQPQHF. The CDR3 DNA is TGTGCCTGGAGGCAGGATAGCAATCAGCCCCAGCATTTT. Full variable domain (missing parts from reference TRBV30 and TRBJ1-5): SQTIHQWPATLVQPVGSPLSLECTVEGTSNPNLYWYRQAAGRGLQLLFYSVGIGQISSEVPQNLSASRPQDRQFILSSKKLLLSDSGFYLCAWRQDSNQPQHFGDGTRLSIL.

This clone was observed a handful of times. The chain carries TRBV7-2 and TRBJ1-2, with TRBD1 as a possible D gene (5 bases). Trimming stripped 5 bases from V and 4 bases from J, with 29 bases between. The CDR3 length is 19 residues. The V gene's germline CDR1 is SGHTA and CDR2 FQGNSA. The CDR3 DNA reads TGTGCCAGCAGCCCCAAGAAGGGACTGCGGCTGCAACCAATCTATGGCTACACCTTC. It codes for CASSPKKGLRLQPIYGYTF.

The chain carries TRBV27 and TRBJ2-7; 9 nucleotides align to TRBD1. Per the germline V gene, CDR1 is MNHEY and CDR2 is SMNVEV (reference sequence). The CDR3 consists of 13 residues. Trimming cost V 5 bases and J 6 bases; bases outside gene matches: 5. CDR3 DNA: TGTGCCAGCAGTAGGACAGGGGTTCGCGAGCAGTACTTC. This encodes CASSRTGVREQYF.

The rearrangement links TRBV28 to TRBJ2-6; D remains unclear. This CDR3 contains 14 residues. V shed 4 bases and J shed 0 bases, with 4 bases lying between them. In germline, CDR1 is MDHEN, CDR2 SYDVKM. The chain's CDR3 is CASSSHSGANVLTF. The CDR3 nucleotides are TGTGCCAGCAGTTCCCACTCTGGGGCCAACGTCCTGACTTTC.

This chain links TRBV2 with TRBJ1-5, with a tentative D call TRBD1 (5 bases). Trimming shortened V by 0 bases and J by 6 bases, and 12 bases separated the two germline ends. The CDR3 has 15 residues. The germline CDR1 and CDR2 sequences are SNHLY and FYNNEI. In DNA, the CDR3 is TGTGCCAGCAGTGAAGCTCGGGGGTGGGGTCAGCCCCAGCATTTT. Translating it yields CASSEARGWGQPQHF.

The V and J genes are TRBV18 and TRBJ1-1; D gene unclear. The CDR3 extends over 13 amino acids. V shed 6 bases and J shed 1 base, with 9 bases lying between them. Looked up from germline, CDR1 is KGHSH and CDR2 is LQKENI. The CDR3 sequence: CASSRGGNTEAFF. CDR3 sequence (DNA): TGTGCCAGCTCCCGAGGAGGGAACACTGAAGCTTTCTTT.

This sequence joins TRBV5-1 and TRBJ2-3; 9 bases are a match to TRBD1. Germline V gives CDR1 SGHRS, CDR2 YFSETQ. V shed 0 bases, J shed 6 bases, and the junction held 5 bases outside the gene matches. The CDR3 contains 15 residues. CDR3: CASSLGGQGPDTQYF. In DNA form, the CDR3 reads TGCGCCAGCAGCTTGGGGGGACAGGGACCTGATACGCAGTATTTT.

The chain is built from TRBV5-1 and TRBJ1-1; no definite D call. This CDR3 contains 14 residues. V lost 1 base and J 0 bases, leaving 7 bases between the germline ends. CDR1 and CDR2 (germline): SGHRS, YFSETQ. The CDR3 loop reads CASSLTPLNTEAFF. The CDR3 DNA reads TGCGCCAGCAGCTTGACACCTTTGAACACTGAAGCTTTCTTT.

This clone was recorded a few times. The chain carries TRBV7-9 and TRBJ2-5; TRBD1 aligns across 9 bases. CDR1 SEHNR and CDR2 FQNEAQ come from the germline V gene (reference sequence). The CDR3 consists of 16 residues. V was pared by 0 bases and J by 5 bases, with 7 bases of the junction left unmatched. DNA for the CDR3: TGTGCCAGCAGCTTAGCCTACAGGGGGCCGCCGGAGACCCAGTACTTC. It is translated as CASSLAYRGPPETQYF.

J is TRBJ2-1 and V is TRBV19, with 8 bases fitting TRBD2. This CDR3 has 15 residues. Germline lookup yields CDR1 LNHDA and CDR2 SQIVND (reference sequence). V shed 10 bases, J shed 8 bases, and the junction held 16 bases outside the gene matches. The CDR3 region has the DNA TGTGCCACCTCCCCACGAGCGGGAGCCGGGGATGAGCAGTTCTTC. Its translation: CATSPRAGAGDEQFF.

The rearrangement uses TRBV5-1 and TRBJ2-7; D might be TRBD2 (6 bases). The CDR3 has 15 amino acids. Germline loops: CDR1 SGHRS, CDR2 YFSETQ. The V end was cut by 2 bases, the J end by 0 bases, with 12 bases between. Written as DNA, the CDR3 is TGCGCCAGCAGCTTTAATAGCGGAAACTCCTACGAGCAGTACTTC. Its protein product is CASSFNSGNSYEQYF.

J is TRBJ2-3 and V is TRBV11-2; a weak D match, TRBD1 (6 bases). CDR1 SGHAT and CDR2 FQNNGV come from the germline V gene. There are 15 residues in the CDR3. With 5 bases removed from V and 3 bases from J, the gap between germline ends came to 15 bases. CDR3 in DNA: TGTGCCAGCAGCGGGTGGGGCAGGGGTACAGATACGCAGTATTTT. As protein: CASSGWGRGTDTQYF.

V gene TRBV18 combines with J gene TRBJ1-1; 8 nucleotides align to TRBD1. Trimming removed 3 bases from V and 6 bases from J; junction bases left unmatched: 3. Per germline, CDR1 KGHSH and CDR2 LQKENI. The CDR3 has 13 residues. For the CDR3, the DNA is TGTGCCAGCTCACCCGGACAGGGTGCTGAAGCTTTCTTT. Its translation: CASSPGQGAEAFF.

This clone has just a few counts. V and J are TRBV2 and TRBJ2-7, with D perhaps matching TRBD1 (5 bases). V was shortened by 1 base and J by 1 base, with 11 bases between the two germline ends. The CDR3 extends over 15 amino acids. CDR1 is SNHLY, CDR2 FYNNEI, per germline. The CDR3 loop reads CASSEGQGRSYEQYF. In DNA form, the CDR3 reads TGTGCCAGCAGTGAAGGCCAGGGAAGGTCCTACGAGCAGTACTTC.

This chain uses TRBV6-1 with TRBJ1-4, with no clear D. Germline V lookup: CDR1 MNHNS, CDR2 SASEGT. V was pared by 6 bases and J by 7 bases, with 9 bases between. The CDR3 spans 12 residues. The CDR3 DNA sequence: TGTGCCAGCAGAGCCGTTTTTGAAAAACTGTTTTTT. Protein: CASRAVFEKLFF.

This clone appeared a few times. The J gene is TRBJ2-7, the V gene TRBV6-5; 9 nucleotides align to TRBD2. V lost 8 bases and J lost 4; bases outside the gene matches: 12. The CDR3 totals 15 residues. Germline V lookup: CDR1 MNHEY, CDR2 SVGAGI. The CDR3 spells CASERHSGSGYEQYF. The CDR3 nucleotides read TGTGCCAGCGAACGACATAGCGGGAGTGGGTACGAGCAGTACTTC.

The chain couples TRBV19 to TRBJ1-5; D perhaps matches TRBD1 (6 bases). V was cut by 3 bases and J by 2 bases, with 14 bases left in between. Germline V gene lookup returns CDR1 LNHDA and CDR2 SQIVND (reference sequence). The CDR3 extends over 16 amino acids. The CDR3 sequence: CASSMWAGAGNQPQHF. The CDR3 nucleotides read TGTGCCAGTAGTATGTGGGCAGGGGCAGGCAATCAGCCCCAGCATTTT.

In its sample, this clone was seen a few times. The chain joins TRBV6-6 to TRBJ1-5; D is unresolved. Germline lookup yields CDR1 MNHNY and CDR2 SVGAGI (reference sequence). The length of the CDR3 is 11 residues. Trimming removed 4 bases from V and 4 bases from J, with 2 bases in between. CDR3 sequence reads: CASSSNQPQHF. The CDR3 nucleotides are TGTGCCAGCAGTTCGAATCAGCCCCAGCATTTT.

This clone occurred a few times. The chain has TRBV27 and TRBJ1-5; D perhaps matches TRBD1 (5 bases). Trimming removed 3 bases from V and 4 bases from J, with 13 bases in between. The CDR3 is 15 residues long. Germline lookup yields CDR1 MNHEY and CDR2 SMNVEV (reference sequence). CDR3 in amino acids: CASSFRKGRNQPQHF. As DNA, the CDR3 is TGTGCCAGCAGTTTTAGGAAGGGGAGGAATCAGCCCCAGCATTTT.

This sequence joins TRBV5-1 and TRBJ2-5; 9 bases agree with TRBD2. Germline V CDR1 and CDR2: SGHRS, YFSETQ. Trimming at V came to 0 bases and at J to 5 bases, leaving 2 bases not matched to a gene. The CDR3 covers 14 residues. The CDR3 coding sequence is TGCGCCAGCAGCTTGGTAACTAGCGGGGAGACCCAGTACTTC. Amino acid sequence: CASSLVTSGETQYF.

V gene TRBV13 combines with J gene TRBJ1-4; 8 bases map to TRBD1. Losses at the gene ends were 6 bases for V and 0 bases for J; bases not matched to a gene: 9. This CDR3 region has 17 residues. Germline V gives CDR1 PRHDT, CDR2 FYEKMQ (reference sequence). The CDR3 reads CASRSSKQGATNEKLFF. In DNA, the CDR3 is TGTGCCAGCAGATCGTCAAAACAGGGGGCAACTAATGAAAAACTGTTTTTT.

This clone was counted once. The V and J genes are TRBV5-1 and TRBJ2-1, with 12 positions matching TRBD2. J was trimmed by 2 bases and V by 3 bases; bases with no gene match: 18. This CDR3 spans 21 amino acids. Germline loops: CDR1 SGHRS, CDR2 YFSETQ. The CDR3 protein is CASSSRLSGLAGLEAYNEQFF. In DNA form, the CDR3 reads TGCGCCAGCAGCTCCCGGCTTTCGGGACTAGCGGGCTTAGAGGCCTACAATGAGCAGTTCTTC.

This clone was seen a few times. V usage is TRBV7-9 and J usage is TRBJ2-1; TRBD2 agrees at 8 bases. Germline lookup yields CDR1 SEHNR and CDR2 FQNEAQ (reference sequence). V dropped 5 bases and J dropped 3; count of bases not matched to a gene: 6. The CDR3 spans 15 residues. This CDR3 reads CASSRLARNYNEQFF. The DNA of the CDR3 is TGTGCCAGCAGCCGACTAGCGAGAAACTACAATGAGCAGTTCTTC.

This clone occurred a few times. V gene TRBV4-2 combines with J gene TRBJ2-1; 7 positions match TRBD2. CDR3 size: 16 residues. Germline assignment: CDR1 LGHNA and CDR2 YNFKEQ. J gave up 1 base and V 0 bases, and 3 bases lay outside the gene matches. Here the CDR3 reads CASSQDLAASYNEQFF. Written as DNA, the CDR3 is TGTGCCAGCAGCCAAGACCTAGCGGCATCCTACAATGAGCAGTTCTTC.

V gene TRBV5-1 combines with J gene TRBJ2-2, with D possibly being TRBD2 (5 bases). This CDR3 comprises 14 residues. V was trimmed by 0 bases and J by 4 bases, leaving 7 bases between them. Germline CDR1 SGHRS, CDR2 YFSETQ. CDR3 sequence (DNA): TGCGCCAGCAGCTTGGAGGGAGTCACCGGGGAGCTGTTTTTT. This translates into CASSLEGVTGELFF.